The 13 T cell receptor beta chains below all came from one sample that was sequenced in a study of human T cells and chemical hapten exposure. The time point was: patch test 1, 2 weeks after DPC sensitization. As for treatment: therapeutic diphenylcyclopropenone sensitization with weekly scalp DPC. One entry per CDR3 protein results from TCRdb running MiXCR on the RACE reads. The table includes about 120,000 distinct CDR3 sequences, approximately 13% detected once. Sequences were derived from whole blood, sampled in connection with sensitization to the hapten diphenylcyclopropenone (DPC). The receptors come from a man between 18 and 29 years old with alopecia areata. Some clones in this sample may be carry-over from other donors' samples.

V and J are TRBV29-1 and TRBJ1-1; D ambiguous. The CDR3 runs 8 residues. In germline, CDR1 is SQVTM, CDR2 ANQGSEA. With 2 bases removed from V and 11 bases from J, the gap between germline ends came to 3 bases. Here the CDR3 DNA reads TGCAGCGTTGAACACGCTTTCTTT. It translates to CSVEHAFF.

The chain has TRBV4-3 and TRBJ2-3; D is uncertain. The CDR3 is 14 amino acids. The germline CDR1 and CDR2 sequences are LGHNA and YSLEER. V lost 0 bases and J lost 4, with 8 bases in between. The CDR3 loop reads CASSQDSSPDTQYF. The CDR3 nucleotides are TGCGCCAGCAGCCAAGATTCTTCCCCAGATACGCAGTATTTT.

This clonotype was seen a handful of times. The chain carries TRBV9 and TRBJ2-2, with a weak D call TRBD1 (5 bases). The CDR3 has 16 residues. V lost 0 bases to trimming and J lost 4 bases, with 13 bases between them. Germline-derived CDR1 and CDR2 are SGDLS and YYNGEE. The CDR3 coding sequence is TGTGCCAGCAGCGTAGAGACAGTCTCGGGCACCGGGGAGCTGTTTTTT. Amino acid sequence: CASSVETVSGTGELFF. The full variable domain, with the rest looked up from reference TRBV9 and TRBJ2-2, is DSGVTQTPKHLITATGQRVTLRCSPRSGDLSVYWYQQSLDQGLQFLIQYYNGEERAKGNILERFSAQQFPDLHSELNLSSLELGDSALYFCASSVETVSGTGELFFGEGSRLTVL.

This clonotype has ten or more counts. The V and J genes are TRBV3-1 and TRBJ2-1; possibly TRBD2 for D (6 bases). The germline CDR1 and CDR2 sequences are LGHDT and YNNKEL (reference sequence). Deletions cut 0 bases from V and 9 bases from J, with 12 bases between. The CDR3 has 14 residues. The CDR3 loop reads CASSQDFDSGEQFF. The CDR3 DNA is TGTGCCAGCAGCCAAGATTTCGATAGCGGTGAGCAGTTCTTC.

This clonotype occurred a few times. The rearrangement uses TRBV6-5 and TRBJ2-3; TRBD1 agrees at 10 bases. V lost 0 bases to trimming and J lost 2 bases; unmatched junction nucleotides: 2. Germline V gives CDR1 MNHEY, CDR2 SVGAGI. This CDR3 has 16 amino acids. In DNA, the CDR3 is TGTGCCAGCAGTTACTCGACAGGGGGCCTCACAGATACGCAGTATTTT. Translated, it gives CASSYSTGGLTDTQYF.

The chain uses TRBV6-2 or TRBV6-3 and TRBJ2-5, with TRBD2 matching over 7 bases. This CDR3 is 13 amino acids long. Germline loops: CDR1 MNHEY, CDR2 SVGEGT. Unmatched junction bases numbered 5, after V lost 5 bases and J lost 5 bases. This CDR3 reads CASSPTSWETQYF. CDR3 nucleotide sequence: TGTGCCAGCAGTCCGACTAGCTGGGAGACCCAGTACTTC.

The gene calls are TRBV7-9 and TRBJ2-5; no clear D. Germline loops: CDR1 SEHNR, CDR2 FQNEAQ (reference sequence). The CDR3 has 14 residues. Trimming took off 6 bases at V and 0 bases at J, with 11 bases between the two ends. This CDR3 reads CASSKGPNQETQYF. The CDR3 nucleotides read TGTGCCAGCAGTAAAGGACCGAACCAAGAGACCCAGTACTTC.

The chain is built from TRBV13 and TRBJ2-7, with TRBD2 identical over 8 bases. V gave up 3 bases and J gave up 2 bases; unmatched junction bases: 3. The CDR3 has 14 residues. From germline, CDR1 is PRHDT and CDR2 FYEKMQ (reference sequence). The CDR3 nucleotides read TGTGCCAGCAGCTTTTCGCGGGGGGCCTACGAGCAGTACTTC. It is translated as CASSFSRGAYEQYF.

This clonotype has at least ten counts. This chain connects TRBV28 to TRBJ2-1, with TRBD2 identical over 13 bases. V trimming: 3 bases; J trimming: 7 bases; junction bases outside the gene matches: 6. Germline loops: CDR1 MDHEN, CDR2 SYDVKM. This CDR3 contains 16 residues. The DNA of the CDR3 is TGTGCCAGCAGTTTTAAAAGGACTAGCGGGGGTAATGAGCAGTTCTTC. This codes for CASSFKRTSGGNEQFF. The variable domain in full, with the rest retrieved from reference TRBV28 and TRBJ2-1, is DVKVTQSSRYLVKRTGEKVFLECVQDMDHENMFWYRQDPGLGLRLIYFSYDVKMKEKGDIPEGYSVSREKKERFSLILESASTNQTSMYLCASSFKRTSGGNEQFFGPGTRLTVL.

V usage is TRBV6-2 or TRBV6-3 and J usage is TRBJ2-5; D uncertain. The germline V gene encodes CDR1 MNHEY and CDR2 SVGEGT. The V end was cut by 2 bases, the J end by 7 bases, with 11 bases between. The CDR3 sequence is 13 residues long. The chain's CDR3 is CASSYGVAGTQYF. The CDR3, as DNA: TGTGCCAGCAGTTACGGCGTAGCAGGGACCCAGTACTTC.

The chain carries TRBV6-2 or TRBV6-3 and TRBJ2-6; 9 nucleotides agree with TRBD1. This CDR3 has 15 residues. V shed 6 bases and J 2 bases; nucleotides not matched to a gene: 2. CDR1 and CDR2 from the germline V gene are MNHEY and SVGEGT. CDR3 bases: TGTGCCAGCAGCCACAGGGGGCCTGGGGCCAACGTCCTGACTTTC. Its protein is CASSHRGPGANVLTF.

V usage is TRBV11-2 and J usage is TRBJ2-1; 7 bases are a match to TRBD2. Germline CDR1 reads SGHAT; CDR2 reads FQNNGV. V was clipped by 6 bases and J by 3 bases; unmatched bases: 8. The CDR3 totals 15 residues. CDR3 amino acids: CASRLAVDNYNEQFF. Written as DNA, the CDR3 is TGTGCCAGCAGGCTAGCGGTTGATAACTACAATGAGCAGTTCTTC.

The genes are TRBV4-2 and TRBJ1-2; TRBD1 matches 9 bases. The CDR3 length is 16 residues. After removal of 4 bases from V and 4 bases from J, the junction contained 10 bases not matched to a gene. Germline V gene lookup returns CDR1 LGHNA and CDR2 YNFKEQ. CDR3 loop: CASSPTPRDRAYGYTF. The CDR3 bases are TGTGCCAGCAGCCCTACCCCTCGGGACAGGGCCTATGGCTACACCTTC.